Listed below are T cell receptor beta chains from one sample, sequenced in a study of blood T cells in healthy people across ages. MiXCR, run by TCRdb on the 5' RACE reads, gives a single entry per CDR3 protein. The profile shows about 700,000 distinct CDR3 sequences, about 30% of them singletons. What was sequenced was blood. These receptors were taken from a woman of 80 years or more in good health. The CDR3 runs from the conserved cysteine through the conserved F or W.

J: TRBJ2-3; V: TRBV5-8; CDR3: CASSLDTGDGPTDTQYF
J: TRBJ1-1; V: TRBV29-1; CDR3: CSVVPTNTEAFF
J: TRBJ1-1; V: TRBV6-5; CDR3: CASRPGSIPLAFF
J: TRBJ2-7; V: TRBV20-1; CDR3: CSGERAMGEIQYF
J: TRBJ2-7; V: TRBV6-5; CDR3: CASSNRQGADEQYF
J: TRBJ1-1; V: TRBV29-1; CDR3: CSGVQGKNTEAFF
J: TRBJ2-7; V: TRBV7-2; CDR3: CASRAGTGSSYEQYF
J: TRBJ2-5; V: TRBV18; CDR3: CASSPRQAIQETQYF
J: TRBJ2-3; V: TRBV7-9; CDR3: CASSASGLAGTDTQYF
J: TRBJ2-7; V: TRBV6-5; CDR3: CASSYLRGRGQLEQYF
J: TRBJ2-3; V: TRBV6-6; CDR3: CASSQGLGGNTDTQYF
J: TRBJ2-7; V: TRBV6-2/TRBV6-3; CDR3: CASRTFPLAGKSYEQYF
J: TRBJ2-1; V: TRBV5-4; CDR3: CASNLQGTPTYNEQFF
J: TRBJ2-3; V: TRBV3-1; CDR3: CASSQDQGGSTDTQYF
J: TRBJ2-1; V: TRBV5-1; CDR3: CASSPPGTGGYGEQFF
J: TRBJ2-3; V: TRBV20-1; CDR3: CSARDFRGTGGSDTQYF
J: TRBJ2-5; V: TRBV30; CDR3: CAYRVLQETQYF
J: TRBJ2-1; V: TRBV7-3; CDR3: CASSGSLTNEQFF
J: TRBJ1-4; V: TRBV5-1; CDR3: CASSWGQQKDEKLFF
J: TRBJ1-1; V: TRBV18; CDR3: CASSPKRDRGYTEAFF
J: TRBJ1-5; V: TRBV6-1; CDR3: CASRGPGGAGNQPQHF
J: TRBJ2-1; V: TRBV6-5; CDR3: CASSGPSNEQFF